A single T cell receptor beta chain is shown here with its context. The antigen remains undetermined. The sample is drawn from a study of cytomegalovirus exposure and HLA in healthy donors. Vbeta (60) and Jbeta (13) primers were used in the PCR. Measured with immunoSEQ multiplex PCR; TCRdb has only the in-frame clones, and not every one. The sample holds more than 140,000 clones, over 75% seen once. With V trimmed by 0 bases and J by 7 bases, 3 bases remained unmatched. The CDR3 is 14 amino acids. CDR1 is SGHVS and CDR2 is FQNEAQ in the germline V gene. Study findings and constraints: It was fewer than 200 TCR beta chains that were listed as cytomegalovirus-associated. Sequencing probably produced one cluster of sequence variants that were highly shared.

The sequence was collected from a male donor in good health and CMV-seronegative. This sequence joins TRBV7-8 and TRBJ1-1; TRBD1 matches at 9 bases. Sequencing used PBMCs. The CDR3: CASSLAGQGIEAFF. The DNA for the CDR3 is TGTGCCAGCAGCTTAGCGGGACAGGGAATTGAAGCTTTCTTT.